The 13 T cell receptor beta chains listed next were all sequenced from one sample in a study of shared clonotypes between healthy human individuals. Profiled with immunoSEQ multiplex PCR; TCRdb holds only in-frame clones, not every one. The repertoire holds about 730,000 clones, with about two thirds as singletons. Sequenced: memory CD4+ T cells sorted from blood. Subset defined: CD45RA-negative fraction. Receptors were obtained from a woman aged 30 to 39 in good health.

The V call is TRBV6-1, the J call TRBJ2-1; D is possibly TRBD2 (5 bases). The CDR3 has 15 amino acids. The germline V gene encodes CDR1 MNHNS and CDR2 SASEGT. The V and J ends lost 2 bases and 6 bases respectively, with 14 bases between them. The CDR3 sequence is CASSEQVLGGNEQFF. In DNA, the CDR3 is TGTGCCAGCAGTGAACAGGTACTAGGCGGCAATGAGCAGTTCTTC.

This clone was observed many times. This chain links TRBV30 with TRBJ1-5, with a weak D call TRBD1 (5 bases). The CDR3 consists of 15 residues. Germline-derived CDR1 and CDR2 are GTSNPN and SVGIG (reference sequence). Trimming shortened V by 1 base and J by 2 bases, and 12 bases separated the two germline ends. The CDR3 bases are TGTGCCTGGAGTGGAGGGCAGACAGGCAATCAGCCCCAGCATTTT. Amino acid sequence: CAWSGGQTGNQPQHF. The full variable domain, rest sourced from reference TRBV30 and TRBJ1-5, is SQTIHQWPATLVQPVGSPLSLECTVEGTSNPNLYWYRQAAGRGLQLLFYSVGIGQISSEVPQNLSASRPQDRQFILSSKKLLLSDSGFYLCAWSGGQTGNQPQHFGDGTRLSIL.

This clone has only one observation. J is TRBJ2-1 and V is TRBV27; D tentatively fits TRBD1 or TRBD2 (5 bases each). Germline V gene sequence: CDR1 MNHEY, CDR2 SMNVEV (reference sequence). V shed 7 bases and J shed 0 bases, with 28 bases lying between them. The CDR3 totals 20 residues. CDR3 DNA: TGTGCCAGCATGACCCCCCCCGGGACCAGATCTGTTAGCTCCTACAATGAGCAGTTCTTC. Encoded protein: CASMTPPGTRSVSSYNEQFF.

The V gene is TRBV30, the J gene TRBJ1-2, with D hard to call. CDR1 is GTSNPN, CDR2 SVGIG, per germline (reference sequence). The V end lost 2 bases, the J end lost 8 bases, and 9 bases lay between the germline ends. This CDR3 is built from 11 residues. CDR3 sequence: CAWSLLEGYTF. CDR3 DNA: TGTGCCTGGAGTCTCTTGGAAGGCTACACCTTC.

The gene calls are TRBV29-1 and TRBJ2-2; D is uncertain. The length of the CDR3 is 13 residues. The V gene lost 3 bases and the J gene lost 5 bases, with 10 bases spanning the gap. Germline V gene sequence: CDR1 SQVTM, CDR2 ANQGSEA. CDR3 sequence (DNA): TGCAGCGTTGACATAGGCGGTACCGGGGAGCTGTTTTTT. Translation gives CSVDIGGTGELFF.

The chain links TRBV7-7 to TRBJ1-1; D remains unclear. The CDR3 runs to 13 residues. Trimming took 2 bases from V and 0 from J, leaving 4 bases between them. Germline CDR1 is SSHAT and CDR2 is FNYEAQ (reference sequence). This CDR3 is CASSLTMNTEAFF. CDR3 in DNA: TGTGCCAGCAGCTTAACTATGAACACTGAAGCTTTCTTT.

Worth noting for this clone: Within the sample, other DNA sequences also encode this same CDR3. The genes are TRBV5-1 and TRBJ2-7; 8 bases are a match to TRBD2. The J segment lost 3 bases and the V segment lost 4 bases, leaving 3 bases of the junction unmatched. The CDR3 runs to 13 residues. The germline V gene encodes CDR1 SGHRS and CDR2 YFSETQ. This CDR3 is CASSESGSYEQYF. In DNA form, the CDR3 reads TGCGCCAGCAGCGAAAGCGGGAGCTACGAGCAGTACTTC.

The CDR3 loop is CASSQQGGSYNEQFF. The CDR3 nucleotides read TGCGCCAGCAGCCAGCAAGGGGGCTCCTACAATGAGCAGTTCTTC. The chain couples TRBV4-1 to TRBJ2-1; D perhaps matches TRBD1 (6 bases). The CDR3 totals 15 residues. V shed 3 bases and J shed 0 bases, with 9 bases lying between them. Germline CDR1 and CDR2: MGHRA and YSYEKL.

The chain recombines TRBV18 with TRBJ2-7, with D perhaps TRBD1 or TRBD2 (5 bases each). Germline V CDR1 and CDR2: KGHSH, LQKENI. Trimming left V 6 bases short and J 2 bases short, with 14 bases between. The CDR3 totals 14 residues. The CDR3 sequence is CASSLGGPTYEQYF. The CDR3 DNA sequence: TGTGCCAGCTCCCTTGGGGGACCCACCTACGAGCAGTACTTC.

V gene TRBV28 combines with J gene TRBJ1-2; D not resolved. The V end lost 4 bases, the J end lost 8 bases, and 20 bases lay between the germline ends. The CDR3 loop spans 15 amino acids. CDR1 and CDR2 (germline): MDHEN, SYDVKM. The CDR3 DNA sequence: TGTGCCAGCAGTTCCTCCGGTATACAGAGCGGAGGCTACACCTTC. This codes for CASSSSGIQSGGYTF.

J is TRBJ2-7 and V is TRBV25-1; no definite D call. V gave up 4 bases and J gave up 0 bases, with 13 bases separating them. This CDR3 has 15 amino acids. Germline lookup yields CDR1 MGHDK and CDR2 SYGVNS. The CDR3 loop is CASSVAETSSYEQYF. For the CDR3, the DNA is TGTGCCAGCAGTGTGGCGGAAACAAGCTCCTACGAGCAGTACTTC.

The table lists this clone with a count of one. The V and J genes are TRBV11-3 and TRBJ1-3, with a possible D match to TRBD1 (6 bases). With 5 bases removed from V and 11 bases from J, the gap between germline ends came to 16 bases. The CDR3 length is 13 residues. Germline CDR1 and CDR2: SGHNT and YENEEA. This chain's CDR3 is CASSPQGGLAIYF. The CDR3 DNA is TGTGCCAGCAGCCCGCAAGGGGGGCTTGCCATATATTTT.

The V gene is TRBV5-4, the J gene TRBJ2-3; 8 bases are a match to TRBD2. The trim removed 3 bases at V and 3 bases at J, leaving 9 bases unmatched. Germline V gene lookup returns CDR1 SGHNT and CDR2 YYREEE (reference sequence). This CDR3 has 16 amino acids. The CDR3 protein is CASSYTGLVKTDTQYF. The CDR3 bases are TGTGCCAGCAGCTATACGGGACTAGTGAAGACAGATACGCAGTATTTT.